This T cell receptor (beta chain) was sequenced in a study of blood T cell repertoires in COVID-19. Overall study: Acute-phase and convalescent COVID-19 samples originated in the United States, Italy and Spain.

With 3 bases removed from V and 4 bases from J, the gap between germline ends came to 9 bases. The length of the CDR3 is 13 residues. Original processing notes: Nucleated cell number was recorded as an estimate derived from reference gene primer amplification. The protocol was immunoSEQ multiplex PCR, while the TCRdb copy is restricted to in-frame clones and leaves out a portion. From that table come the V and J calls and clone size; the DNA was used to work out D and trimming. The table has 55,000 to 80,000 clones, around four fifths seen once. This TCR derives from a man aged 45-65 years with active COVID-19. This chain joins TRBV12-3 or TRBV12-4 and TRBJ1-2; D is unclear. The sample comprised peripheral blood. CDR3 DNA sequence: TGTGCCAGCAGTTTTGAGGGTGGCTATGGCTACACCTTC. Translation gives CASSFEGGYGYTF.